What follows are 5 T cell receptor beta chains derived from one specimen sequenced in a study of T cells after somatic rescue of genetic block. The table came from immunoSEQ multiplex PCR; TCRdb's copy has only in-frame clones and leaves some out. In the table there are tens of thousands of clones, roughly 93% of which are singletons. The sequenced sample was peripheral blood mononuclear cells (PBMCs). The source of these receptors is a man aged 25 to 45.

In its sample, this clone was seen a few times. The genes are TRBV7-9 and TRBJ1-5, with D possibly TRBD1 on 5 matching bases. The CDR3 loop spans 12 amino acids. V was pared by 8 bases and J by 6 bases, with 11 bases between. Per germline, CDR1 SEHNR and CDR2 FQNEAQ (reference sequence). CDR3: CASGGDGQPQHF. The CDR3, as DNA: TGTGCCAGCGGGGGTGATGGTCAGCCCCAGCATTTT.

CDR3 bases: TGTGCCAGCAGCTTAACCAGGGCCTTCTCTGGGGCCAACGTCCTGACTTTC. This encodes CASSLTRAFSGANVLTF. V is TRBV7-6 and J is TRBJ2-6; D is possibly TRBD1 (5 bases). Trimming took off 2 bases at V and 0 bases at J, with 11 bases between the two ends. The CDR3 runs to 17 residues. Looked up from germline, CDR1 is SGHVS and CDR2 is FNYEAQ.

This CDR3 reads CASSLNWPGNTEAFF. Written as DNA, the CDR3 is TGTGCCAGCAGTTTAAATTGGCCGGGCAACACTGAAGCTTTCTTT. J is TRBJ1-1 and V is TRBV27; no definite D call. CDR1 is MNHEY and CDR2 is SMNVEV in the germline V gene (reference sequence). Trimming removed 2 bases from V and 2 bases from J, with 12 bases in between. CDR3 length equals 15 residues.

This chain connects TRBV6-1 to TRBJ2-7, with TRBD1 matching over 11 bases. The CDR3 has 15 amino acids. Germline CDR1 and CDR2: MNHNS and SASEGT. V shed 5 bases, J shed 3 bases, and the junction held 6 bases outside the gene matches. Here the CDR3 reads CASSSAGTGGYEQYF. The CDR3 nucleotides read TGTGCCAGCAGTTCTGCCGGGACAGGGGGCTACGAGCAGTACTTC.

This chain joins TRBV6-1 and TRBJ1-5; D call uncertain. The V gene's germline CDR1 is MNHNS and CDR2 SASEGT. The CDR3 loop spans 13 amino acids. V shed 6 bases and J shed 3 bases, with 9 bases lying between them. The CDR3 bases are TGTGCCAGCAGGGACGGCCCCAATCAGCCCCAGCATTTT. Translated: CASRDGPNQPQHF.